This T cell receptor (beta chain) is drawn from a study of T-cell memory formation after mild COVID-19 (dated by TCRdb to 2020 to 2022). In the study overall: TCR sequence clusters from the two donors were found to be largely donor specific. In a couple of donors, T-cell clones that expanded and contracted after mild COVID-19 were tracked by sequencing TCRalpha and TCRbeta repertoires over time. Two young, previously healthy adult volunteers, one female and one male, were included in the cohort. General study outcomes and caveats: The study included only two mild cases, and larger cohorts that include severe cases with pre-infection samples were judged to be necessary. The detection of some responding clones in pre-infection memory suggests that pre-existing cross-reactive memory T cells joined the SARS-CoV-2 response. SARS-CoV-2 specificity was not confirmed for the second-wave clones peaking on day 37. From day 15 to 85, contracting clones showed balanced CD4/CD8 phenotypes, whereas a second wave of clones that expanded from day 15 to 37 leaned towards CD4+. Contracting CD4+ clones turned up mainly in the CM and EM memory subsets, whereas EMRA was where CD8+ clones were enriched.

CDR1 and CDR2 are read off the germline V gene as KGHSH and LQKENI. The CDR3 sequence holds 14 residues, the cysteine and phenylalanine included. CDR3 DNA only is kept here, 42 bases in frame from base 1. V lost 3 bases and J lost 1 base; the stretch between them is 10 bases long. This clonotype was observed a handful of times. Its antigen target is currently unknown. Base qualities are not provided; no much larger clone lies one nucleotide away. Ficoll-Paque density gradient centrifugation was used to isolate PBMCs. TCRdb lists the instrument as Illumina NovaSeq 6000. Using 5'RACE with constant-segment primers, TCRalpha and TCRbeta cDNA libraries were constructed, with sample barcodes and unique molecular identifiers added in the process. Trizol reagent was used to extract RNA from every sample. Amplification of the libraries took two PCR steps, and the second step added a second sample barcode plus Illumina TruSeq adapters. Libraries were sequenced on an Illumina NovaSeq with 2 x 150 bp paired-end reads. Under the source paper's analysis protocol: Reads were demultiplexed and collapsed into UMI-guided consensus sequences with migec v1.2.7. Using mixcr v2.1.11, the UMI consensuses were aligned to TRA and TRB V and J templates and assembled into clonotypes. Expanded or contracted clonotypes were those called significant by both edgeR and NoisET, with noise models trained on biological replicates. For edgeR calls, the thresholds were a false discovery rate-adjusted p below 0.01 and a log2 fold-change of 1. As an exploratory analysis of dynamics, max-normalized trajectories of the 1000 most abundant clonotypes were examined by PCA with hierarchical clustering. Separately sequenced CD4+ and CD8+ repertoires were used to assign the CD4 or CD8 phenotype of responding clones. The public sequencing data were trimmed at Q25 with fastp and processed into clonotypes with MiXCR by TCRdb, which kept only in-frame beta chains. Rows with a matching CDR3 protein are joined into one entry that keeps the most common DNA and genes. These V and J calls are TCRdb output, not the study's own analysis. The sample records 150,000 to 200,000 distinct CDR3 sequences, 13% to 15% of which are singletons. Roughly 13% of the sample belongs to the ten largest clones.

The chain was built from TRBV18 and TRBJ2-7; the D gene is perhaps TRBD1 or TRBD2, as each covers 5 bases. Sequences were obtained from PBMCs or a T cell subset sorted from them (not recorded which). The TCR was taken from an adult woman who had mild COVID-19 (a few samples of this study predate the infection). The sample titles of this study are shuffled in the database, so cell type and time point are left out; the donor was told from shared clones. This receptor has the CDR3 CASSPRDGSYEQYF. The bases are TGTGCCAGCTCACCGAGGGACGGATCCTACGAGCAGTACTTC.